The 5 T cell receptor beta chains reported below all come from one sample, sequenced in a study of OX40 agonist ivuxolimab in advanced cancers. Using immunoSEQ multiplex PCR, the repertoire was profiled, and TCRdb retains in-frame clones only, with some absent. The data show tens of thousands of clones, approximately 86% seen once. The sequencing here drew on CD4+ or CD8+ T cells sorted from blood, taken in a trial of the OX40 agonist ivuxolimab. The source is an adult with an advanced solid tumor such as melanoma, head and neck, liver or kidney cancer.

This chain joins TRBV6-1 and TRBJ2-3; D not certain. The CDR3 is 13 residues long. Trimming cost V 1 base and J 2 bases, with 4 bases left between them. CDR1 is MNHNS, CDR2 SASEGT, per germline. Here the CDR3 reads CASSEGNTDTQYF. The CDR3 DNA follows: TGTGCCAGCAGTGAAGGGAACACAGATACGCAGTATTTT.

The V gene is TRBV6-1, the J gene TRBJ1-1; D call uncertain. Looked up from germline, CDR1 is MNHNS and CDR2 is SASEGT. V lost 3 bases and J 0 bases, leaving 8 bases between the germline ends. The CDR3 has 14 amino acids. The CDR3 loop is CASSDVNLNTEAFF. CDR3 in DNA: TGTGCCAGCAGTGACGTTAATTTGAACACTGAAGCTTTCTTT.

The chain recombines TRBV6-6 with TRBJ2-4; D is ambiguous. V lost 2 bases, J lost 2 bases, and 7 bases lay in between. Looked up from germline, CDR1 is MNHNY and CDR2 is SVGAGI (reference sequence). The CDR3 extends over 14 amino acids. Here the CDR3 DNA reads TGTGCCAGCAGTTACCAGGATACCAAAAACATTCAGTACTTC. This sequence encodes CASSYQDTKNIQYF.

The chain is built from TRBV28 and TRBJ1-6; possible D gene TRBD1, 6 bases. Germline-derived CDR1 and CDR2 are MDHEN and SYDVKM. Deletions cut 5 bases from V and 1 base from J, with 15 bases between. CDR3 size: 17 residues. The CDR3 DNA reads TGTGCCAGCAGTATAACGGGGGCCGGATCCTATAATTCACCCCTCCACTTT. Translating gives CASSITGAGSYNSPLHF.

The V gene is TRBV7-3, the J gene TRBJ2-6; no clear D gene. CDR1 and CDR2 (germline): SGHTA, FQGTGA. Trimming took off 5 bases at V and 5 bases at J, with 22 bases between the two ends. The CDR3 runs to 18 residues. The CDR3 region is CASSVPARLQSRANVLTF. Written as DNA, the CDR3 is TGTGCCAGCAGCGTGCCAGCACGCTTACAGAGTCGGGCCAACGTCCTGACTTTC.